This T cell receptor (beta chain) was identified in a study of blood T cells in healthy people across ages. Each donor was a healthy Caucasian individual from Russia, aged about 6 to 100. Total RNA was extracted at no less than 5 micrograms per sample. A J-beta primer mix and a sample-barcoded 5' primer were used in a second PCR of roughly 6 to 12 cycles. Each cDNA molecule was tagged by a template-switch adaptor that had 12 random nucleotides. TCRdb analysed the 5' RACE reads with MiXCR anew, one entry per CDR3 protein. Of about 1,000,000 distinct CDR3 sequences in the sample, under 45% are singletons; the top ten hold approximately 19%. As concerns this clonotype: Its antigen is not identified.

General study results and limits: Long-lived and aged donors differed, with more naive CD4+ cells and higher diversity in the long-lived.

V lost 0 bases to trimming and J lost 13 bases, with 19 bases between them. Germline lookup yields CDR1 LGHDT and CDR2 YNNKEL (reference sequence). This CDR3 is built from 15 residues. The sequenced material came from blood. The gene calls are TRBV3-1 and TRBJ2-1, with a weak D call TRBD2 (5 bases). This receptor was identified in a woman aged 55-69 years in good health. CDR3 protein: CASSQDRLAGETQFF. The CDR3, as DNA: TGTGCCAGCAGCCAAGATCGGCTAGCCGGGGAGACCCAGTTCTTC.